This T cell receptor beta chain originates from a study of tumour-infiltrating T cells in Burkitt lymphoma. The method was immunoSEQ multiplex PCR; TCRdb's version includes in-frame clones alone and lacks a portion of them. The sample carries some 2,300 clones, more than 12% recorded once. J lost 3 bases, V lost 5 bases, and 3 bases had no gene match. In germline, CDR1 is SGHTA, CDR2 FQGNSA. This CDR3 is built from 14 residues. This clone was found once. The chain employs TRBV7-2 and TRBJ2-5; 10 bases line up with TRBD2. The specimen was tumor tissue. This TCR came from a human donor with Burkitt lymphoma. The CDR3 loop reads CASSLGLAEETQYF. CDR3 DNA sequence: TGTGCCAGCAGCCTCGGACTAGCGGAAGAGACCCAGTACTTC.